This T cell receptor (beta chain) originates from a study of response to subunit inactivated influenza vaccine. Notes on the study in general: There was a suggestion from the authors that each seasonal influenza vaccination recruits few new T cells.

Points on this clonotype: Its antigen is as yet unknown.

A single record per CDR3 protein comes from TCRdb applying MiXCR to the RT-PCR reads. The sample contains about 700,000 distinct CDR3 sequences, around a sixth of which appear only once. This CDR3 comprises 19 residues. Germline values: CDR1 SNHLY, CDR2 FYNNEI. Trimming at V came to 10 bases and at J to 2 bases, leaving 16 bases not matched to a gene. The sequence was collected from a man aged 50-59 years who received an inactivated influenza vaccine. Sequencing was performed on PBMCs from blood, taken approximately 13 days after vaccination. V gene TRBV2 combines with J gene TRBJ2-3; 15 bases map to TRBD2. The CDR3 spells CAICFWAGLAGGDTDTQYF. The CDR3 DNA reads TGTGCCATCTGTTTTTGGGCGGGACTAGCGGGAGGTGACACAGATACGCAGTATTTT.